This is a list of T cell receptor beta chains from one sample in a study of T cells in Graves' hyperthyroidism and ophthalmopathy. TCRdb ran MiXCR on the multiplex PCR reads and lists one entry per CDR3 protein. The data hold roughly 500,000 distinct CDR3 sequences, with around a quarter observed a single time. Sequences were obtained from blood. These receptors came from a woman aged 25 to 39 with Graves' ophthalmopathy. Both conserved end residues are part of each CDR3. A D gene is named only where the DNA matches it firmly. Clone size appears in some rows only: once, few, many, or a class for an expanded clone.

cdr3_aa | cdr3_nt | d_call | j_call | v_call | clone_size
CASSLGWTTGELFF | TGTGCCAGCAGCTTGGGGTGGACCACCGGGGAGCTGTTTTTT | NA | TRBJ2-2 | TRBV7-8 | NA
CASTLKGGGETQYF | TGTGCCAGCACCCTCAAAGGGGGGGGGGAGACCCAGTACTTC | NA | TRBJ2-5 | TRBV6-1 | few
CASLPRQGSYEQYF | TGTGCCAGCTTACCGAGGCAGGGAAGCTACGAGCAGTACTTC | NA | TRBJ2-7 | TRBV18 | NA
CASSYSRQGLLRGQAQHF | TGTGCCAGCAGTTACTCGAGACAGGGCCTTCTTAGAGGGCAGGCCCAGCATTTT | TRBD1 | TRBJ1-5 | TRBV6-2/TRBV6-3 | many
CASTPTDFPYEQYF | TGTGCCAGCACCCCCACAGATTTTCCCTACGAGCAGTACTTC | NA | TRBJ2-7 | TRBV28 | NA
CASAGTGFKGTF | TGTGCCAGCGCCGGGACAGGGTTTAAGGGCACCTTC | TRBD1 | TRBJ1-2 | TRBV10-3 | many
CASSSWGGLDQPQHF | TGTGCCAGCAGTTCCTGGGGGGGGCTTGATCAGCCCCAGCATTTT | NA | TRBJ1-5 | TRBV28 | NA
CASSRTRRGGLLMSSYEQYF | TGTGCCAGCAGTCGAACTCGTAGGGGCGGACTACTTATGAGCTCCTACGAGCAGTACTTC | NA | TRBJ2-7 | TRBV6-1 | many
CASSGLTGFQETQYF | TGTGCCAGCAGTGGACTGACAGGGTTCCAAGAGACCCAGTACTTC | TRBD1 | TRBJ2-5 | TRBV28 | few
CASSSGGSYGYTF | TGTGCCAGCAGTTCAGGGGGCAGCTATGGCTACACCTTC | TRBD1 | TRBJ1-2 | TRBV6-6 | many
CASSSWGTYEQYF | TGTGCCAGCAGCTCTTGGGGCACCTACGAGCAGTACTTC | NA | TRBJ2-7 | TRBV5-4 | NA
CASSHGTEYNQPQHF | TGTGCCAGCAGCCACGGGACAGAGTACAATCAGCCCCAGCATTTT | TRBD1 | TRBJ1-5 | TRBV3-1 | many
CSVAPGASQPQHF | TGCAGCGTTGCCCCAGGGGCTAGTCAGCCCCAGCATTTT | NA | TRBJ1-5 | TRBV29-1 | many
CASSRTKWETQYF | TGTGCCAGCAGCCGAACCAAGTGGGAGACCCAGTACTTC | NA | TRBJ2-5 | TRBV14 | NA
CAWTHLNTEAFF | TGTGCCTGGACCCACTTGAACACTGAAGCTTTCTTT | NA | TRBJ1-1 | TRBV30 | NA
CASSPGPGYEQYF | TGTGCCAGTAGTCCCGGTCCGGGCTACGAGCAGTACTTC | NA | TRBJ2-7 | TRBV19 | many
CASSPGRVETGELFF | TGTGCCAGCAGCCCCGGCAGGGTCGAAACCGGGGAGCTGTTTTTT | NA | TRBJ2-2 | TRBV6-5 | many
CSATGQFNQPQHF | TGCAGTGCTACCGGACAGTTCAATCAGCCCCAGCATTTT | NA | TRBJ1-5 | TRBV20-1 | many
CSANSSETQYF | TGCAGTGCTAACAGCTCTGAGACCCAGTACTTC | NA | TRBJ2-5 | TRBV20-1 | NA
CASSLSGTAETQYF | TGTGCCAGCAGCTTAAGTGGGACAGCAGAGACCCAGTACTTC | TRBD1 | TRBJ2-5 | TRBV7-3 | few
CASSLGAGDNQPQHF | TGTGCCAGCAGCTTAGGGGCAGGGGACAATCAGCCCCAGCATTTT | NA | TRBJ1-5 | TRBV7-9 | many
CSGRAENTEAFF | TGCAGCGGACGGGCAGAGAACACTGAAGCTTTCTTT | NA | TRBJ1-1 | TRBV29-1 | few
CASGPFVDSNQPQHF | TGTGCCAGCGGGCCATTTGTAGATAGCAATCAGCCCCAGCATTTT | NA | TRBJ1-5 | TRBV7-8 | many
CASSLGTGRLEQYF | TGTGCCAGCAGTCTCGGGACAGGCCGTTTGGAGCAGTACTTC | TRBD1 | TRBJ2-7 | TRBV27 | many
CASSFLSPGELFF | TGTGCCAGCAGCTTCCTTAGTCCCGGGGAGCTGTTTTTT | NA | TRBJ2-2 | TRBV7-2 | many
CSVGDRASYNEQFF | TGCAGCGTTGGAGACAGGGCGTCCTACAATGAGCAGTTCTTC | TRBD1 | TRBJ2-1 | TRBV29-1 | NA
CAISAADSPGLETQYF | TGTGCCATCAGTGCCGCCGACAGCCCAGGGCTGGAGACCCAGTACTTC | NA | TRBJ2-5 | TRBV10-3 | many
CASSLAFGGSSRNTEAFF | TGCGCCAGCAGCTTGGCCTTCGGGGGGAGCAGCCGGAACACTGAAGCTTTCTTT | NA | TRBJ1-1 | TRBV5-1 | many
CASSFRGFDQPQHF | TGTGCCAGCAGTTTCCGGGGTTTTGATCAGCCCCAGCATTTT | NA | TRBJ1-5 | TRBV6-2/TRBV6-3 | many
CASSSRQTGWKTQYF | TGTGCCAGCAGTTCCCGCCAGACAGGTTGGAAGACCCAGTACTTC | NA | TRBJ2-5 | TRBV28 | few
CASSQDGLAGPSYEQYF | TGCGCCAGCAGCCAAGATGGGCTAGCGGGGCCTTCCTACGAGCAGTACTTC | TRBD2 | TRBJ2-7 | TRBV4-1 | NA
CSVTGGDSPLHF | TGCAGTGTAACAGGGGGGGATTCACCCCTCCACTTT | TRBD1 | TRBJ1-6 | TRBV20-1 | many
CAWSVGRYYGYTF | TGTGCCTGGAGTGTAGGACGGTACTATGGCTACACCTTC | NA | TRBJ1-2 | TRBV30 | NA